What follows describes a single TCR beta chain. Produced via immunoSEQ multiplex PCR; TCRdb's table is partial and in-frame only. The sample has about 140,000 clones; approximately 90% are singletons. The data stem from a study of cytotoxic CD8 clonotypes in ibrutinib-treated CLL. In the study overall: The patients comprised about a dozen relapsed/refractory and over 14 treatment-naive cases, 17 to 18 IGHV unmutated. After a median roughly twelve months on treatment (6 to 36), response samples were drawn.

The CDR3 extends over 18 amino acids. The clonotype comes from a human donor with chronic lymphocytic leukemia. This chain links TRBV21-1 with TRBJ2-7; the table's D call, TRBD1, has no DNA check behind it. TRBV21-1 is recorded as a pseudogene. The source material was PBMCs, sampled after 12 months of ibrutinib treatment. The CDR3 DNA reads TGTGCCAGCAGCGGAAGCCGGGGGACAGGGAAGAACGGCCACGAGCAGTACTTC. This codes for CASSGSRGTGKNGHEQYF.